This TCR beta chain comes out of a study of CD8 T cells in ankylosing spondylitis listed by TCRdb under 2017. Describing the broader study: The study set out to find disease-linked TCR variants by profiling T cell receptor beta repertoires in ankylosing spondylitis patients and healthy donors. The full study cohort was made up of approximately 27 ankylosing spondylitis patients and 108 healthy donors. Peripheral blood was sampled, and synovial fluid was also collected from ankylosing spondylitis patients. The investigation overall reported the following: In peripheral blood, the disease-linked clones were found at relatively low frequencies and had a CD8+ phenotype. Some motif variants had previously been reported in the synovial fluid and blood of reactive arthritis patients, which suggests shared mechanisms of disease initiation. The disease-linked clones were reported to be significantly enriched in matched synovial fluid samples from ankylosing spondylitis patients. A TCR beta motif of seven or eight highly homologous amino acid variants appeared characteristic of blood from ankylosing spondylitis patients.

Ten or more counts support this clonotype. Its antigen is currently not known. Qualities for individual bases were not recorded, and no much larger clone is one base off. Sequencing instrument: Illumina HiSeq 2500. Quantitative 5'-RACE with molecular barcodes was the method used to prepare the TCR beta libraries. The authors' pipeline ran thus. A new computational method, built on a probabilistic model of VDJ rearrangement, was used to identify disease-linked TCR variants. The public reads were reanalyzed by TCRdb: fastp trimming at Q25, MiXCR alignment, in-frame beta chains only. Records with the same CDR3 protein are collapsed into one entry carrying the most frequent genes and DNA. TCRdb assigned the V and J calls; the authors' analysis was not used. The sample contains some 46,000 distinct CDR3 sequences, 9.5% to 12% of them found a single time. Of the sample, more than 1.3% is held by the ten largest clones.

The germline V gene yields SQVTM for CDR1 and ANQGSEA for CDR2. The CDR3 holds 13 amino acids from the cysteine to the phenylalanine. The entry retains the CDR3 DNA only, 39 bases that are in frame from base 1. Here V drops 1 base and J drops 5 bases, and the junction holds 2 bases not matched to any gene. In this chain, TRBV29-1 is recombined with TRBJ1-2; 9 bases in between match TRBD1. The sequence was collected from a male donor with ankylosing spondylitis or in good health (not recorded which). The specimen was blood, either unsorted or a sorted T cell fraction (not recorded which). The CDR3 in this case is CSVEVGTGYGYTF. In nucleotide form, the sequence is TGCAGCGTTGAAGTCGGGACAGGGTATGGCTACACCTTC.